This TCR beta chain was sequenced in a study of control samples from healthy donors and cancer patients. Clones were read by immunoSEQ multiplex PCR, and TCRdb kept only the in-frame ones, dropping some. The sample records around 30,000 clones, approximately 94% being singletons. Trimming took 3 bases from V and 0 from J; bases not matched to a gene: 9. Per germline, CDR1 SGHTA and CDR2 FQGTGA. This CDR3 has 18 residues. The sequence was collected from a man in his fifties or sixties in good health. V usage is TRBV7-3 and J usage is TRBJ2-4; 9 nucleotides agree with TRBD2. The sample comprised blood. CDR3 sequence (DNA): TGTGCCAGCAGCTTTAGGTCTAGCGGGGATCTAGCCAAAAACATTCAGTACTTC. Translated, it gives CASSFRSSGDLAKNIQYF.